Following are 21 T cell receptor beta chains from one sample sequenced in a study of blood T cell repertoires in COVID-19. The repertoire was sequenced with immunoSEQ multiplex PCR; TCRdb's copy has only in-frame clones and lacks some. The data show just over 300,000 clones, with about 85% seen just once and roughly 2.3% held by the top ten. Sequencing was carried out using peripheral blood. The receptors originated from a young man with active or convalescent COVID-19.

The genes are TRBV5-1 and TRBJ1-2, with 8 bases lining up with TRBD1. CDR1 is SGHRS and CDR2 is YFSETQ in the germline V gene. V dropped 1 base and J dropped 0; count of bases not matched to a gene: 8. This CDR3 contains 17 residues. Here the CDR3 reads CASSLTGTGTSNYGYTF. CDR3 in DNA: TGCGCCAGCAGCTTGACGGGGACAGGAACCTCTAACTATGGCTACACCTTC. Full variable domain (rest looked up from reference TRBV5-1 and TRBJ1-2): KAGVTQTPRYLIKTRGQQVTLSCSPISGHRSVSWYQQTPGQGLQFLFEYFSETQRNKGNFPGRFSGRQFSNSRSEMNVSTLELGDSALYLCASSLTGTGTSNYGYTFGSGTRLTVV.

This clone was picked up one time. This sample also contains other DNA sequences that code for the same CDR3. The V and J genes are TRBV5-1 and TRBJ2-3, with 8 bases identical to TRBD1. Losses at the gene ends were 4 bases for V and 5 bases for J; bases not matched to a gene: 3. This CDR3 region has 13 residues. Per germline, CDR1 SGHRS and CDR2 YFSETQ. The CDR3 region has the DNA TGCGCCAGCAGCGTGACAGGGGAAGATACGCAGTATTTT. Translation: CASSVTGEDTQYF.

This clone was seen once. This chain uses TRBV7-9 with TRBJ1-1; TRBD1 aligns across 12 bases. The CDR3 is 18 amino acids. V lost 6 bases, J lost 4 bases, and 15 bases stayed unmatched. The germline V gene has CDR1 SEHNR and CDR2 FQNEAQ (reference sequence). CDR3 loop: CASRMTWDRGPGGTEAFF. CDR3 nucleotide sequence: TGTGCCAGCAGAATGACTTGGGACAGGGGGCCTGGGGGCACTGAAGCTTTCTTT.

J is TRBJ2-1 and V is TRBV3-1 (or the pseudogene TRBV3-2); TRBD1 matches at 8 bases. From germline, CDR1 is LGHDT and CDR2 YNNKEL (reference sequence). Trimming at V came to 4 bases and at J to 7 bases, leaving 9 bases not matched to a gene. The CDR3 has 15 amino acids. CDR3 protein: CASSPHTTGGNEQFF. The CDR3 DNA follows: TGTGCCAGCAGCCCCCACACAACAGGGGGTAATGAGCAGTTCTTC.

The CDR3 protein is CATSYSGTANNEQFF. The DNA of the CDR3 is TGTGCCACCAGCTATTCCGGGACAGCTAACAATGAGCAGTTCTTC. The chain uses TRBV15 and TRBJ2-1, with 7 bases lining up with TRBD1. This CDR3 is 15 amino acids long. The junction had 9 bases not matched to a gene; V was cut back by 5 bases and J by 5 bases. Looked up from germline, CDR1 is LNHNV and CDR2 is YYDKDF (reference sequence).

The rearrangement uses TRBV19 and TRBJ2-3, with a weak D call TRBD1 (5 bases). This CDR3 region has 16 residues. Germline V gene lookup returns CDR1 LNHDA and CDR2 SQIVND (reference sequence). Trimming stripped 2 bases from V and 0 bases from J, with 12 bases between. CDR3 loop: CASSIMSGASTDTQYF. The CDR3 DNA follows: TGTGCCAGTAGTATAATGTCTGGGGCTAGCACAGATACGCAGTATTTT.

This chain uses TRBV5-1 with TRBJ2-1; 9 positions match TRBD2. CDR1 is SGHRS, CDR2 YFSETQ, per germline. This CDR3 contains 16 residues. With 0 bases clipped from V and 3 bases from J, the junction kept 4 bases outside the gene matches. For the CDR3, the DNA is TGCGCCAGCAGCTTGGTTTGGACTAGCGACTACAATGAGCAGTTCTTC. Its translation is CASSLVWTSDYNEQFF.

Points on this clone: The sample holds other DNA sequences that translate to the same CDR3. The chain is built from TRBV28 and TRBJ2-1; D is perhaps TRBD2 (6 bases). Germline V gene lookup returns CDR1 MDHEN and CDR2 SYDVKM. The CDR3 loop spans 15 amino acids. Trimming stripped 3 bases from V and 0 bases from J, with 9 bases between. CDR3: CASSFSGSSYNEQFF. In DNA, the CDR3 is TGTGCCAGCAGTTTTAGCGGCAGCTCCTACAATGAGCAGTTCTTC.

This clone was detected only a few times. The V gene is TRBV6-5, the J gene TRBJ1-2; D is ambiguous. Trimming took off 9 bases at V and 3 bases at J, with 14 bases between the two ends. There are 13 residues in the CDR3. Germline CDR1 and CDR2: MNHEY and SVGAGI. Here the CDR3 reads CASAPAAHYGYTF. As DNA, the CDR3 is TGTGCCAGTGCACCCGCGGCACACTATGGCTACACCTTC.

CDR3 amino acids: CASRPDREAFHSPLHF. The CDR3 DNA sequence: TGTGCCAGCAGACCCGACAGGGAAGCTTTTCATTCACCCCTCCACTTT. V is TRBV6-6 and J is TRBJ1-6; 7 bases map to TRBD1. Unmatched junction bases numbered 13, after V lost 6 bases and J lost 8 bases. The CDR3 runs 16 residues. Looked up from germline, CDR1 is MNHNY and CDR2 is SVGAGI (reference sequence).

The genes are TRBV27 and TRBJ1-2; the match to TRBD1 covers 7 bases. Germline V CDR1 and CDR2: MNHEY, SMNVEV (reference sequence). Trimming took 3 bases from V and 1 from J; bases not matched to a gene: 2. This CDR3 contains 14 residues. The CDR3 spells CASSLGQFNYGYTF. CDR3 DNA sequence: TGTGCCAGCAGTTTGGGACAGTTTAACTATGGCTACACCTTC.

Only one count was recorded for this clone. This sequence joins TRBV19 and TRBJ2-7; 11 bases are shared with TRBD1. The CDR3 is 15 residues long. Germline loops: CDR1 LNHDA, CDR2 SQIVND (reference sequence). V gave up 2 bases and J gave up 6 bases; unmatched junction bases: 6. The CDR3 protein is CASSISLGTGGEQYF. The CDR3 region has the DNA TGTGCCAGTAGTATAAGTCTGGGGACAGGGGGCGAGCAGTACTTC.

The gene calls are TRBV3-1 (or the pseudogene TRBV3-2) and TRBJ1-5; no clear D. Germline values: CDR1 LGHDT, CDR2 YNNKEL (reference sequence). The CDR3 runs to 16 residues. V was trimmed by 1 base and J by 0 bases, leaving 10 bases between them. DNA for the CDR3: TGTGCCAGCAGCCAAGGGGAGGATTATAGCAATCAGCCCCAGCATTTT. Its translation is CASSQGEDYSNQPQHF.

V gene TRBV5-1 combines with J gene TRBJ1-1; 7 bases align to TRBD1. V shed 4 bases, J shed 1 base, and the junction held 7 bases outside the gene matches. This CDR3 comprises 15 residues. Germline V CDR1 and CDR2: SGHRS, YFSETQ. CDR3 region: CASSPTQGGNTEAFF. The CDR3, as DNA: TGCGCCAGCAGCCCTACTCAGGGGGGGAACACTGAAGCTTTCTTT.

This chain joins TRBV7-9 and TRBJ2-7, with D possibly being TRBD2 (5 bases). Germline CDR1 is SEHNR and CDR2 is FQNEAQ (reference sequence). CDR3 length equals 14 residues. V lost 4 bases, J lost 2 bases, and 12 bases lay in between. The CDR3 nucleotides are TGTGCCAGCAGCTCCCCCGAGGGAGCCTACGAGCAGTACTTC. Translation: CASSSPEGAYEQYF.

This sequence joins TRBV9 and TRBJ2-3; D is undetermined. The CDR3 covers 14 residues. The V gene lost 1 base and the J gene lost 0 bases, with 6 bases spanning the gap. The germline V gene encodes CDR1 SGDLS and CDR2 YYNGEE. CDR3 loop: CASSVKLSTDTQYF. In DNA form, the CDR3 reads TGTGCCAGCAGCGTAAAGCTTAGCACAGATACGCAGTATTTT.

The J gene is TRBJ1-4, the V gene TRBV28; tentative D call: TRBD1 (5 bases). The CDR3 is 13 amino acids. CDR1 MDHEN and CDR2 SYDVKM come from the germline V gene. V lost 5 bases, J lost 8 bases, and 12 bases lay in between. Here the CDR3 DNA reads TGTGCCAGCAGTGCGGGACGGCCGGAAAAACTGTTTTTT. Protein sequence: CASSAGRPEKLFF.

J is TRBJ2-7 and V is TRBV28, with 9 bases identical to TRBD1. The germline V gene has CDR1 MDHEN and CDR2 SYDVKM. There are 14 residues in the CDR3. With 5 bases clipped from V and 2 bases from J, the junction kept 4 bases outside the gene matches. The CDR3 nucleotides are TGTGCCAGCAGTGGACAGGGGATAGCCTACGAGCAGTACTTC. This sequence encodes CASSGQGIAYEQYF.

The chain combines TRBV4-1 with TRBJ1-5; no clear D. This CDR3 has 17 residues. Trimming left V 7 bases short and J 0 bases short, with 19 bases between. Germline CDR1 reads MGHRA; CDR2 reads YSYEKL. CDR3 loop: CASTSSGSPNSNQPQHF. As DNA, the CDR3 is TGCGCCAGCACCTCGAGCGGGTCTCCAAATAGCAATCAGCCCCAGCATTTT.

The rearrangement joins TRBV5-6 to TRBJ1-1, with D unresolved. The CDR3 has 13 amino acids. V gave up 2 bases and J gave up 1 base, with 6 bases separating them. Germline V lookup: CDR1 SGHDT, CDR2 YYEEEE. The CDR3 region has the DNA TGTGCCAGCAGCTTTACTCCGAACACTGAAGCTTTCTTT. As protein: CASSFTPNTEAFF.

The V gene is TRBV6-1, the J gene TRBJ1-1; 7 nucleotides match TRBD1. Germline V gives CDR1 MNHNS, CDR2 SASEGT. The trim removed 4 bases at V and 1 base at J, leaving 12 bases unmatched. This CDR3 is built from 17 residues. CDR3 nucleotides: TGTGCCAGCAGTGGGGAAGGGACTGACAGGGCGAACACTGAAGCTTTCTTT. Its protein product is CASSGEGTDRANTEAFF.